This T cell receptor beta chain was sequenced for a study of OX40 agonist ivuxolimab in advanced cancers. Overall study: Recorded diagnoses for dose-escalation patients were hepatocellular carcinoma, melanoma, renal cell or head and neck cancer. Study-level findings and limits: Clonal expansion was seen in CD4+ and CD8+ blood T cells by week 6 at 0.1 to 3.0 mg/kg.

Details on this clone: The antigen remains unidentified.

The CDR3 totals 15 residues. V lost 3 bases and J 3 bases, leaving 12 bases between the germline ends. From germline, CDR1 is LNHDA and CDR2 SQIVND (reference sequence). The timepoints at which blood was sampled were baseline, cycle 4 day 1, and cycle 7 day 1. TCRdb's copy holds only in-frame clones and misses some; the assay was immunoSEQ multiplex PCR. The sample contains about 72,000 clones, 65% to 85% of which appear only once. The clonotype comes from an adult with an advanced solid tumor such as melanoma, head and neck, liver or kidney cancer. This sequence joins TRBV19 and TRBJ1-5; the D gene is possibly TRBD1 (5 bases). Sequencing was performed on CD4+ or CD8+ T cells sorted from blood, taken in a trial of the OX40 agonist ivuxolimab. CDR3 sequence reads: CASSMGGSSNQPQHF. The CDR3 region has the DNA TGTGCCAGTAGTATGGGGGGATCGTCCAATCAGCCCCAGCATTTT. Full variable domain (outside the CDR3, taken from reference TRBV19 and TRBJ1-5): DGGITQSPKYLFRKEGQNVTLSCEQNLNHDAMYWYRQDPGQGLRLIYYSQIVNDFQKGDIAEGYSVSREKKESFPLTVTSAQKNPTAFYLCASSMGGSSNQPQHFGDGTRLSIL.